This T cell receptor beta chain was profiled in a study of T-cell memory formation after mild COVID-19. CDR1 LNHNV and CDR2 YYDKDF come from the germline V gene (reference sequence). This CDR3 is built from 13 residues. V was pared by 4 bases and J by 6 bases, with 11 bases between. The table lists this clonotype with a few counts. TCRdb re-analysed the 5' RACE reads in MiXCR, keeping a single row per CDR3 protein. The sample has about 360,000 distinct CDR3 sequences, 14% seen once; the top ten hold around a fifth. This chain links TRBV15 with TRBJ2-3; D might be TRBD2 (5 bases). Sequenced material: PBMCs or a T cell subset sorted from them (not recorded which). The sequence came from a man aged 18 to 29 who had mild COVID-19 (a few samples of this study predate the infection). Cell type and time point are not known. CDR3 nucleotide sequence: TGTGCCACCAGCACAGGACTGGGCGATACGCAGTATTTT. Amino acid sequence: CATSTGLGDTQYF. Filled out from reference TRBV15 and TRBJ2-3, the complete variable domain reads DAMVIQNPRYQVTQFGKPVTLSCSQTLNHNVMYWYQQKSSQAPKLLFHYYDKDFNNEADTPDNFQSRRPNTSFCFLDIRSPGLGDTAMYLCATSTGLGDTQYFGPGTRLTVL.